This is a list of T cell receptor beta chains from one sample in a study of OX40 agonist ivuxolimab in advanced cancers. The assay was immunoSEQ multiplex PCR, and TCRdb's table has in-frame clones only and misses some. This sample has about 73,000 clones, with roughly 90% found just once. Sequenced material: CD4+ or CD8+ T cells sorted from blood, taken in a trial of the OX40 agonist ivuxolimab. The receptors derive from an adult with an advanced solid tumor such as melanoma, head and neck, liver or kidney cancer. Both conserved end residues are part of each CDR3. A D gene is named only where the DNA matches it firmly. The size field is filled for only some rows; it gives once, few, many or a size class.

DNA: TGTGCCTGGAGTATCGGTAGCGGGACAGATACGCAGTATTTT
CDR3: CAWSIGSGTDTQYF
length: 14
D: TRBD2
V: TRBV30
size: NA
J: TRBJ2-3

DNA: TGTGCCACCAGCAGAGGGGCAGGGACCACCGGGGAGCTGTTTTTT
CDR3: CATSRGAGTTGELFF
length: 15
D: NA
V: TRBV15
size: NA
J: TRBJ2-2

DNA: TGTGCCTGGGAAACAGGGGGCAACGAGCAGTACTTC
CDR3: CAWETGGNEQYF
length: 12
D: TRBD1
V: TRBV30
size: NA
J: TRBJ2-7

DNA: TGTGCCAGCAGCTTAGATCCGTTTTCCGGGCCGCGGCAAGAGACCCAGTACTTC
CDR3: CASSLDPFSGPRQETQYF
length: 18
D: NA
V: TRBV11-2
size: NA
J: TRBJ2-5

DNA: TGTGCCAGCAGTGAACAGAGCAGGGGGGATAGCAATCAGCCCCAGCATTTT
CDR3: CASSEQSRGDSNQPQHF
length: 17
D: TRBD1
V: TRBV6-1
size: NA
J: TRBJ1-5

DNA: TGTGCCAGCAGCTTAGATGCGGCTAATGAGCAGTTCTTC
CDR3: CASSLDAANEQFF
length: 13
D: NA
V: TRBV11-3
size: NA
J: TRBJ2-1

DNA: TGTGCCAGCAGGCCGTGGACCGGGGAGCTGTTTTTT
CDR3: CASRPWTGELFF
length: 12
D: NA
V: TRBV6-5
size: NA
J: TRBJ2-2

DNA: TGTGCCAGCAGCTTGGGACAGGGCGAAAAACTGTTTTTT
CDR3: CASSLGQGEKLFF
length: 13
D: TRBD1
V: TRBV7-9
size: NA
J: TRBJ1-4

DNA: TGTGCCAGCAGTTACTTGTTCAAGAACACTGAAGCTTTCTTT
CDR3: CASSYLFKNTEAFF
length: 14
D: NA
V: TRBV6-6
size: NA
J: TRBJ1-1

DNA: TGCGCCAGCAGCCCCACCAGGCCGGAAGAGGGTCGGGCCCTCCACTTT
CDR3: CASSPTRPEEGRALHF
length: 16
D: NA
V: TRBV5-1
size: NA
J: TRBJ1-6

DNA: TGTGCCACCAGCAGAGACCGGGGCTCTGGAAACACCATATATTTT
CDR3: CATSRDRGSGNTIYF
length: 15
D: NA
V: TRBV15
size: NA
J: TRBJ1-3

DNA: TGTGCCAGCAGCCGAACGCGGTCCACAGATACGCAGTATTTT
CDR3: CASSRTRSTDTQYF
length: 14
D: NA
V: TRBV7-6
size: NA
J: TRBJ2-3

DNA: TGTGCCAGCAGCTTTGGTATAGGGGCAGATACGCAGTATTTT
CDR3: CASSFGIGADTQYF
length: 14
D: NA
V: TRBV7-7
size: NA
J: TRBJ2-3

DNA: TGCGCCAGCAGCTTGGCAGTGACCGACTACGAGCAGTACTTC
CDR3: CASSLAVTDYEQYF
length: 14
D: NA
V: TRBV5-1
size: NA
J: TRBJ2-7

DNA: TGTGCCAGCAGTGAATGGGGTCAAGCCACCTACGAGCAGTACTTC
CDR3: CASSEWGQATYEQYF
length: 15
D: NA
V: TRBV2
size: few
J: TRBJ2-7

DNA: TGTGCCAGTACTGATCCGGGACAGGGCAATGAAAAACTGTTTTTT
CDR3: CASTDPGQGNEKLFF
length: 15
D: TRBD1
V: TRBV19
size: NA
J: TRBJ1-4

DNA: TGTGCCAGCACCCTCCAGGGGCTGGTAAACTATGGCTACACCTTC
CDR3: CASTLQGLVNYGYTF
length: 15
D: NA
V: TRBV6-1
size: NA
J: TRBJ1-2

DNA: TGTGCCAGCAGCAAACGCTTCCGCACAGCTGGGGACATGGGGCGCCCGTCTGGGGCCAACGTCCTGACTTTC
CDR3: CASSKRFRTAGDMGRPSGANVLTF
length: 24
D: NA
V: TRBV21-1
size: NA
J: TRBJ2-6

DNA: TGTGCTAGTGGTTTGACAGGGGGCACAGATACGCAGTATTTT
CDR3: CASGLTGGTDTQYF
length: 14
D: TRBD1
V: TRBV12-5
size: NA
J: TRBJ2-3

DNA: TGTGCCAGCAGCCGCCCGGGACTGGACCTCTCTGGGGCCAACGTCCTGACTTTC
CDR3: CASSRPGLDLSGANVLTF
length: 18
D: NA
V: TRBV7-8
size: NA
J: TRBJ2-6